The rows below give T cell receptor beta chains drawn from one sample of a study of T cell repertoires in ileal Crohn's disease. Data came from immunoSEQ multiplex PCR; TCRdb stores just in-frame clones and leaves some out. The sample has around 15,000 clones, more than 55% seen once. The sequenced sample consisted of ileal tissue. These receptors came from an adult with Crohn's disease. Each CDR3 is given with its conserved first and last residue. The order of the fields is CDR3 protein, V gene, J gene, D gene. A D gene is named only where the DNA matches it firmly.

CDR3: CASGRGTYEQYF
V: TRBV12-5
J: TRBJ2-7
D: .

CDR3: CASSLVGGTGSYEQYF
V: TRBV7-9
J: TRBJ2-7
D: TRBD1

CDR3: CASNPEGKSYNEQFF
V: TRBV5-1
J: TRBJ2-1
D: .

CDR3: CASPSPGALAEAFF
V: TRBV6-1
J: TRBJ1-1
D: .

CDR3: CASSHPPGTANTGELFF
V: TRBV4-1
J: TRBJ2-2
D: TRBD1

CDR3: CASSLGGTSGGGEQFF
V: TRBV5-1
J: TRBJ2-1
D: TRBD2

CDR3: CASRNADRFYGYTF
V: TRBV6-5
J: TRBJ1-2
D: .

CDR3: CAIRTSGLYEQYF
V: TRBV10-3
J: TRBJ2-7
D: TRBD2

CDR3: CASSLQAGGSTGELFF
V: TRBV7-8
J: TRBJ2-2
D: TRBD2

CDR3: CASSLGSLVGGATSEQYF
V: TRBV5-4
J: .
D: TRBD2

CDR3: CASSLRGANVLTF
V: TRBV5-1
J: TRBJ2-6
D: .

CDR3: CSPYSYEQYF
V: TRBV20-1
J: TRBJ2-7
D: .

CDR3: CASTPLGFKLETQYF
V: TRBV27
J: TRBJ2-5
D: .

CDR3: CSATKGDSSNF
V: TRBV20-1
J: TRBJ2-5
D: TRBD1

CDR3: CASSVAGGNTGELFF
V: TRBV9
J: TRBJ2-2
D: TRBD2

CDR3: CASSLPNSNYGYTF
V: TRBV5-4
J: TRBJ1-2
D: .

CDR3: CASSTRQASEQYF
V: TRBV9
J: TRBJ2-7
D: .

CDR3: CSVDAGGYGYTF
V: TRBV29-1
J: TRBJ1-2
D: .

CDR3: CSVGQFNTEAFF
V: TRBV29-1
J: TRBJ1-1
D: .

CDR3: CASSGTANTDTQYF
V: TRBV7-3
J: TRBJ2-3
D: TRBD1

CDR3: CASSLQGGDTEAFF
V: TRBV7-3
J: TRBJ1-1
D: .

CDR3: CASSVRRGITDTQYF
V: TRBV9
J: TRBJ2-3
D: .

CDR3: CASRLQDKYGYTF
V: TRBV5-1
J: TRBJ1-2
D: .

CDR3: CASSSAGSTDTQYF
V: TRBV10-1
J: TRBJ2-3
D: .

CDR3: CASSSAGNTIYF
V: TRBV5-1
J: TRBJ1-3
D: .

CDR3: CASSQTPRSPLHF
V: TRBV28
J: TRBJ1-6
D: .

CDR3: CAITIPGGRYEQYF
V: TRBV7-2
J: TRBJ2-7
D: TRBD2

CDR3: CASSIVEREKQFF
V: TRBV19
J: TRBJ2-1
D: TRBD2

CDR3: CASSEVNNEQFF
V: TRBV10-1
J: TRBJ2-1
D: .

CDR3: CAITTGEDTGELFF
V: TRBV10-3
J: TRBJ2-2
D: .

CDR3: CASSGGSRGNQPQHF
V: TRBV2
J: TRBJ1-5
D: .

CDR3: CASSPTSGRGTDTQYF
V: TRBV5-1
J: TRBJ2-3
D: TRBD2

CDR3: CASLGLLYGYTF
V: TRBV28
J: TRBJ1-2
D: .

CDR3: CASSAPGLSGGKLFF
V: TRBV25-1
J: TRBJ1-4
D: .

CDR3: CASSNRRTGTDEQFF
V: TRBV21-1
J: TRBJ2-1
D: .

CDR3: CAWSALDSSNSPLHF
V: TRBV30
J: TRBJ1-6
D: .